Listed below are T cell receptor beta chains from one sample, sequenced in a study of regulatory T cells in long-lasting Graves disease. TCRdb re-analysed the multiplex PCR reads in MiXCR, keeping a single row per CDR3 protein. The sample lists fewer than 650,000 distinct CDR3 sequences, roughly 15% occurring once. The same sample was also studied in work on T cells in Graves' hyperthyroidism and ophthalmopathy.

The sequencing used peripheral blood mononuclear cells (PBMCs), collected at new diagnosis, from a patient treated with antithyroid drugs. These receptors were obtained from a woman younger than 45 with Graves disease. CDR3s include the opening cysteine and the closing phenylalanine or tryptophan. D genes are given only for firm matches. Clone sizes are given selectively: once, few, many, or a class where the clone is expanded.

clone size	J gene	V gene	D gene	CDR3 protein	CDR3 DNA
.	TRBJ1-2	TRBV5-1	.	CASSLAGQLNGYTF	TGCGCCAGCAGCTTGGCAGGACAACTCAATGGCTACACCTTC
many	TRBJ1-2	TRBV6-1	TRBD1	CASSALTGVNGYTF	TGTGCCAGCAGCGCCCTCACAGGGGTGAATGGCTACACCTTC
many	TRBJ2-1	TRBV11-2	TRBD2	CASSYRGREADEQFF	TGTGCCAGCAGCTACCGGGGGCGGGAGGCGGATGAGCAGTTCTTC
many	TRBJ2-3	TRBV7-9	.	CASSFRRRSTDTQYF	TGTGCCAGCAGCTTCCGGCGGCGGAGCACAGATACGCAGTATTTT
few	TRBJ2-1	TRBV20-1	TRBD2	CSASTSGTVGYNEQFF	TGCAGTGCTAGCACTAGCGGGACGGTGGGGTACAATGAGCAGTTCTTC
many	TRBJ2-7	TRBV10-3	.	CAISAAYEQYF	TGTGCCATCAGTGCGGCCTACGAGCAGTACTTC
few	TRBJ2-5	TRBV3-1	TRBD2	CASSRASGSPQETQYF	TGTGCCAGCAGCCGGGCTAGCGGGAGTCCCCAAGAGACCCAGTACTTC
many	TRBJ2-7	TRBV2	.	CASKTGTATYEQYF	TGTGCCAGCAAAACCGGGACGGCTACCTACGAGCAGTACTTC
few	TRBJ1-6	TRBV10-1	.	CASSNRRTDNSPLHF	TGCGCCAGCAGCAATCGACGGACTGATAATTCACCCCTCCACTTT
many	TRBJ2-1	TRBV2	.	CASSELDEQFF	TGTGCCAGCAGTGAATTGGATGAGCAGTTCTTC
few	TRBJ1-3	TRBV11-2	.	CASSRGHTIYF	TGTGCCAGCAGCCGCGGACACACCATATATTTT
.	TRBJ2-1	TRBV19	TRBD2	CASSIFPTSGRVNEQFF	TGTGCCAGTAGTATCTTCCCCACTAGCGGGAGGGTCAATGAGCAGTTCTTC
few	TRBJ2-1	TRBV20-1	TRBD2	CSATPYSGLAVYNEQFF	TGCAGTGCTACTCCCTATTCCGGACTAGCGGTATACAATGAGCAGTTCTTC
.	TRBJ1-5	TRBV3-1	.	CASSQVLWQYSNQPQHF	TGTGCCAGCAGCCAAGTTCTTTGGCAGTATAGCAATCAGCCCCAGCATTTT
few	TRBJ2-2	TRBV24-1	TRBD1	CATSDPAGAGGTGELFF	TGTGCCACCAGTGATCCAGCTGGCGCAGGGGGAACCGGGGAGCTGTTTTTT
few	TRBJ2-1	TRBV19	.	CASSILVGSSYNEQFF	TGTGCCAGTAGTATACTAGTCGGAAGCTCCTACAATGAGCAGTTCTTC
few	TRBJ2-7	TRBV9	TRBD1	CASSVRTGFFYEQYF	TGTGCCAGCAGCGTGAGGACAGGGTTCTTCTACGAGCAGTACTTC
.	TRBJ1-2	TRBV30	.	CAWSIQRLYGYTF	TGTGCCTGGAGTATACAGCGACTCTATGGCTACACCTTC
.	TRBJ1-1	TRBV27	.	CASSLGDGFTEAFF	TGTGCCAGCAGTCTTGGGGACGGGTTCACTGAAGCTTTCTTT
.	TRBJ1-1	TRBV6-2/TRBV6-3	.	CASILSLNTEAFF	TGTGCCAGCATCCTAAGTCTGAACACTGAAGCTTTCTTT
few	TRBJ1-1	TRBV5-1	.	CASSVDPGRMNTEAFF	TGTGCCAGCAGCGTGGACCCGGGACGGATGAACACTGAAGCTTTCTTT
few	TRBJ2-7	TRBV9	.	CASSVTGTTYEQYF	TGTGCCAGCAGCGTCACCGGGACCACCTACGAGCAGTACTTC
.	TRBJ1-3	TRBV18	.	CASSPNRRSSGNTIYF	TGTGCCAGCTCACCAAATCGACGGAGCTCTGGAAACACCATATATTTT
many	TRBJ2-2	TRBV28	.	CASSLFRDGNTGELFF	TGTGCCAGCAGTTTATTCCGGGACGGAAACACCGGGGAGCTGTTTTTT
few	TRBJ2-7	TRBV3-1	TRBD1	CASSRDPRGRVHEQYF	TGTGCCAGCAGCCGAGACCCGAGGGGGCGCGTCCACGAGCAGTACTTC
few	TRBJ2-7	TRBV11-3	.	CASSLTWEDEQYF	TGTGCCAGCAGCTTAACGTGGGAGGACGAGCAGTACTTC
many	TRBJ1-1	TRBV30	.	CAWSSRETGSQFAANTEAFF	TGTGCCTGGTCGAGCCGTGAGACCGGATCCCAATTTGCCGCGAACACTGAAGCTTTCTTT